The rows below give T cell receptor beta chains drawn from one sample of a study of blood T cell repertoires in COVID-19. Only in-frame clones appear in the TCRdb table, and some are missing; sequencing was by immunoSEQ multiplex PCR. The sample yields approximately 150,000 clones, roughly nine tenths seen once. Sequencing was performed on peripheral blood. These receptors were obtained from a woman aged 55-75 years with active COVID-19. CDR3s include the opening cysteine and the closing phenylalanine or tryptophan. The D gene is left open where the match is weak. Clone size, where shown, is once, few, many, or a class for clones that have expanded.

j_gene: TRBJ1-2
d_gene: .
v_gene: TRBV28
abundance: .
CDR3aa: CASRQDGRVVGRGYTF
CDR3nt: TGTGCCAGCAGACAGGATGGCCGGGTCGTCGGACGGGGCTACACCTTC

j_gene: TRBJ2-1
d_gene: .
v_gene: TRBV7-9
abundance: .
CDR3aa: CASSPLSHEQFF
CDR3nt: TGTGCCAGCAGCCCCTTATCCCATGAGCAGTTCTTC

j_gene: TRBJ2-3
d_gene: .
v_gene: TRBV4-3
abundance: few
CDR3aa: CASSRTGNTDTQYF
CDR3nt: TGCGCCAGCAGCCGGACTGGAAACACAGATACGCAGTATTTT

j_gene: TRBJ1-1
d_gene: .
v_gene: TRBV6-5
abundance: .
CDR3aa: CASSYGLIEAFF
CDR3nt: TGTGCCAGCAGTTATGGGCTTATTGAAGCTTTCTTT

j_gene: TRBJ1-5
d_gene: .
v_gene: TRBV30
abundance: .
CDR3aa: CAWSDRLGSNQPQHF
CDR3nt: TGTGCCTGGAGTGACAGGCTGGGTAGCAATCAGCCCCAGCATTTT

j_gene: TRBJ2-7
d_gene: .
v_gene: TRBV4-3
abundance: .
CDR3aa: CASSQDQVGSEQYF
CDR3nt: TGCGCCAGCAGCCAAGATCAAGTGGGGAGTGAGCAGTACTTC

j_gene: TRBJ2-2
d_gene: TRBD2
v_gene: TRBV5-4
abundance: .
CDR3aa: CASSLGGIAGATGELFF
CDR3nt: TGTGCCAGCAGCTTGGGTGGAATAGCGGGAGCCACCGGGGAGCTGTTTTTT

j_gene: TRBJ2-7
d_gene: TRBD1
v_gene: TRBV7-2
abundance: .
CDR3aa: CASSRGQGAYEQYF
CDR3nt: TGTGCCAGCAGCCGGGGACAGGGGGCTTACGAGCAGTACTTC

j_gene: TRBJ2-1
d_gene: .
v_gene: TRBV5-6
abundance: once
CDR3aa: CASTLDRLAADNEQFF
CDR3nt: TGTGCCAGCACCCTAGACAGGCTAGCGGCCGACAATGAGCAGTTCTTC

j_gene: TRBJ1-5
d_gene: .
v_gene: TRBV6-2/TRBV6-3
abundance: few
CDR3aa: CASSLGHRAGQPQHF
CDR3nt: TGTGCCAGCAGTTTGGGACACAGGGCCGGGCAGCCCCAGCATTTT

j_gene: TRBJ2-7
d_gene: .
v_gene: TRBV5-4
abundance: .
CDR3aa: CASSFQAAYEQYF
CDR3nt: TGTGCCAGCAGCTTCCAAGCCGCCTACGAGCAGTACTTC

j_gene: TRBJ1-4
d_gene: TRBD1
v_gene: TRBV28
abundance: .
CDR3aa: CASSGHRDRNEKLFF
CDR3nt: TGTGCCAGCAGTGGACACCGGGACAGAAATGAAAAACTGTTTTTT

j_gene: TRBJ1-3
d_gene: .
v_gene: TRBV30
abundance: .
CDR3aa: CASFDELSSGNTIYF
CDR3nt: TGTGCCTCATTCGATGAACTGAGCTCTGGAAACACCATATATTTT

j_gene: TRBJ2-7
d_gene: TRBD2
v_gene: TRBV7-9
abundance: .
CDR3aa: CASSPPLAGGLSSYEQYF
CDR3nt: TGTGCCAGCAGCCCCCCGCTAGCGGGAGGTCTAAGCTCCTACGAGCAGTACTTC

j_gene: TRBJ1-5
d_gene: TRBD1
v_gene: TRBV2
abundance: .
CDR3aa: CASSDRDRRHSNQPQHF
CDR3nt: TGTGCCAGCAGCGACAGGGACAGGCGACATAGCAATCAGCCCCAGCATTTT

j_gene: TRBJ2-4
d_gene: .
v_gene: TRBV6-7
abundance: .
CDR3aa: CASSYPPDRTKNIQYF
CDR3nt: TGTGCCAGCAGTTACCCCCCCGACAGAACCAAAAACATTCAGTACTTC

j_gene: TRBJ2-7
d_gene: .
v_gene: TRBV5-5
abundance: .
CDR3aa: CASSSQWEQYF
CDR3nt: TGTGCCAGCAGCTCACAGTGGGAGCAGTACTTC

j_gene: TRBJ2-1
d_gene: TRBD1
v_gene: TRBV18
abundance: .
CDR3aa: CASSPGQASNNEQFF
CDR3nt: TGTGCCAGCTCACCTGGACAGGCCTCGAACAATGAGCAGTTCTTC

j_gene: TRBJ1-6
d_gene: .
v_gene: TRBV5-8
abundance: .
CDR3aa: CASSSREANSPLHF
CDR3nt: TGTGCCAGCAGCTCGAGGGAGGCCAATTCACCCCTCCACTTT

j_gene: TRBJ2-1
d_gene: TRBD2
v_gene: TRBV24-1
abundance: .
CDR3aa: CATSGLAGGKRGPDEQFF
CDR3nt: TGTGCCACCAGTGGACTAGCGGGAGGGAAGAGGGGCCCCGATGAGCAGTTCTTC

j_gene: TRBJ2-7
d_gene: TRBD1
v_gene: TRBV18
abundance: .
CDR3aa: CASSQGQTYEQYF
CDR3nt: TGTGCCAGCTCTCAGGGACAGACCTACGAGCAGTACTTC

j_gene: TRBJ2-5
d_gene: TRBD1
v_gene: TRBV7-9
abundance: once
CDR3aa: CASSLGQGAFEYF
CDR3nt: TGTGCCAGCAGCTTAGGACAGGGGGCCTTCGAGTACTTC

j_gene: TRBJ2-2
d_gene: TRBD1
v_gene: TRBV28
abundance: few
CDR3aa: CASRLGDRNRNTGELFF
CDR3nt: TGTGCCAGCAGGTTAGGGGACAGGAACAGGAACACCGGGGAGCTGTTTTTT

j_gene: TRBJ2-1
d_gene: TRBD2
v_gene: TRBV7-7
abundance: .
CDR3aa: CASSSTSGGSYNEQFF
CDR3nt: TGTGCTAGCAGCTCAACTAGCGGGGGCTCCTACAATGAGCAGTTCTTC

j_gene: TRBJ1-5
d_gene: TRBD1
v_gene: TRBV30
abundance: few
CDR3aa: CATGQNRNQPQHF
CDR3nt: TGTGCCACGGGACAGAATCGCAATCAGCCCCAGCATTTT

j_gene: TRBJ1-1
d_gene: .
v_gene: TRBV4-1
abundance: .
CDR3aa: CASSQRGMNTEAFF
CDR3nt: TGCGCCAGCAGCCAAAGGGGTATGAACACTGAAGCTTTCTTT

j_gene: TRBJ2-2
d_gene: TRBD1
v_gene: TRBV3-1/TRBV3-2
abundance: .
CDR3aa: CASSQRGQGKAGELFF
CDR3nt: TGTGCCAGCAGCCAACGAGGACAGGGTAAAGCCGGGGAGCTGTTTTTT

j_gene: TRBJ2-1
d_gene: TRBD2
v_gene: TRBV6-4
abundance: .
CDR3aa: CASSISGRIDEQFF
CDR3nt: TGTGCCAGCAGTATAAGCGGGAGGATCGATGAGCAGTTCTTC

j_gene: TRBJ2-5
d_gene: .
v_gene: TRBV7-9
abundance: .
CDR3aa: CASSLDTIWAEAGGETQYF
CDR3nt: TGTGCCAGCAGCTTAGACACGATCTGGGCGGAGGCGGGCGGGGAGACCCAGTACTTC

j_gene: TRBJ2-1
d_gene: TRBD1
v_gene: TRBV7-9
abundance: .
CDR3aa: CASSSTDRALGEQFF
CDR3nt: TGTGCCAGCAGCTCAACGGACAGGGCGTTAGGTGAGCAGTTCTTC

j_gene: TRBJ1-1
d_gene: TRBD1
v_gene: TRBV28
abundance: .
CDR3aa: CASSRQGTEAFF
CDR3nt: TGTGCCAGCAGCAGACAGGGGACTGAAGCTTTCTTT

j_gene: TRBJ2-3
d_gene: TRBD2
v_gene: TRBV6-1
abundance: .
CDR3aa: CASSEDAGGGTDTQYF
CDR3nt: TGTGCCAGCAGTGAAGACGCGGGAGGCGGCACAGATACGCAGTATTTT

j_gene: TRBJ2-1
d_gene: .
v_gene: TRBV6-1
abundance: once
CDR3aa: CASSAGGRRAAHTNEQFF
CDR3nt: TGTGCCAGCAGTGCAGGGGGTAGGAGGGCAGCACACACGAATGAGCAGTTCTTC

j_gene: TRBJ2-7
d_gene: .
v_gene: TRBV7-2
abundance: few
CDR3aa: CASSAGRYEQYF
CDR3nt: TGTGCCAGCAGCGCGGGCCGTTACGAGCAGTACTTC

j_gene: TRBJ2-7
d_gene: TRBD2
v_gene: TRBV28
abundance: .
CDR3aa: CASSLPGLEVYEQYF
CDR3nt: TGTGCCAGCAGTCTGCCGGGACTAGAAGTCTACGAGCAGTACTTC

j_gene: TRBJ1-2
d_gene: TRBD1
v_gene: TRBV6-5
abundance: .
CDR3aa: CASSYDLGTDGYTF
CDR3nt: TGTGCCAGCAGTTATGACCTAGGGACAGATGGCTACACCTTC

j_gene: TRBJ2-5
d_gene: TRBD1
v_gene: TRBV4-1
abundance: .
CDR3aa: CASSPGRTGQGAQETQYF
CDR3nt: TGCGCCAGCAGCCCCGGCCGCACGGGACAGGGGGCTCAAGAGACCCAGTACTTC

j_gene: TRBJ2-1
d_gene: .
v_gene: TRBV13
abundance: .
CDR3aa: CASSRRGPWTRSYNEQFF
CDR3nt: TGTGCCAGCAGCCGACGGGGGCCCTGGACTAGGTCCTACAATGAGCAGTTCTTC

j_gene: TRBJ2-1
d_gene: TRBD2
v_gene: TRBV5-1
abundance: .
CDR3aa: CASSPAGTRGDEQFF
CDR3nt: TGCGCCAGCAGCCCCGCCGGGACTAGGGGCGATGAGCAGTTCTTC

j_gene: TRBJ2-5
d_gene: .
v_gene: TRBV7-9
abundance: .
CDR3aa: CASSLGRGQETQYF
CDR3nt: TGTGCCAGCAGCTTAGGCAGGGGCCAAGAGACCCAGTACTTC

j_gene: TRBJ1-6
d_gene: TRBD1
v_gene: TRBV7-8
abundance: .
CDR3aa: CASSLRQGYNSPLHF
CDR3nt: TGTGCCAGCAGCTTACGACAGGGTTATAATTCACCCCTCCACTTT

j_gene: TRBJ1-2
d_gene: TRBD1
v_gene: TRBV28
abundance: once
CDR3aa: CASSSKGTGNYGYTF
CDR3nt: TGTGCCAGCAGTTCGAAGGGGACAGGGAACTATGGCTACACCTTC

j_gene: TRBJ2-7
d_gene: .
v_gene: TRBV28
abundance: .
CDR3aa: CASSPHGGQLYEQYF
CDR3nt: TGTGCCAGCAGTCCGCATGGGGGACAACTCTACGAGCAGTACTTC

j_gene: TRBJ2-2
d_gene: TRBD1
v_gene: TRBV27
abundance: .
CDR3aa: CASSFRTGNTGELFF
CDR3nt: TGTGCCAGCAGTTTCCGGACAGGGAACACCGGGGAGCTGTTTTTT

j_gene: TRBJ2-3
d_gene: .
v_gene: TRBV6-5
abundance: .
CDR3aa: CASRGLSTDTQYF
CDR3nt: TGTGCCAGCAGGGGGCTTAGCACAGATACGCAGTATTTT